A single sample is the source of the 30 T cell receptor beta chains below, sequenced in a study of T cell responses to AZD1222 COVID-19 vaccine. Assay used: immunoSEQ multiplex PCR; TCRdb lists only in-frame clones, some missing. The sample records 150,000 to 200,000 clones, around 95% being singletons. Material: peripheral blood, obtained on day 0 of AZD1222 vaccination. All receptors derive from an adult in good health.

CDR3 in DNA: TGTGCCACCAGTGGGCCCCTTAGAGGCAATGAGCAGTTCTTC. This sequence encodes CATSGPLRGNEQFF. V gene TRBV24-1 combines with J gene TRBJ2-1; D is unclear. There are 14 residues in the CDR3. Germline V gene data show CDR1 as KGHDR and CDR2 as SFDVKD. The germline V and J ends were trimmed by 5 bases and 6 bases, with 13 bases remaining between them.

The V and J genes are TRBV4-1 and TRBJ1-1, with D tentatively TRBD1 (5 bases). Germline loops: CDR1 MGHRA, CDR2 YSYEKL. Trimming shortened V by 6 bases and J by 5 bases, and 16 bases separated the two germline ends. The CDR3 covers 14 residues. This chain's CDR3 is CASSTGLWKTEAFF. For the CDR3, the DNA is TGCGCCAGCAGTACGGGGCTCTGGAAAACTGAAGCTTTCTTT.

The chain links TRBV6-5 to TRBJ2-7, with 10 bases matching TRBD1. Trimming cost V 6 bases and J 4 bases; bases outside gene matches: 6. The CDR3 consists of 14 residues. Germline CDR1 and CDR2: MNHEY and SVGAGI. CDR3 bases: TGTGCCAGCAGCCCCGGGACAGGGGTTTACGAGCAGTACTTC. Protein product: CASSPGTGVYEQYF.

The rearrangement joins TRBV7-6 to TRBJ1-5, with a weak D call TRBD1 (5 bases). V was pared by 6 bases and J by 7 bases, with 25 bases between. This CDR3 comprises 17 residues. Germline CDR1 is SGHVS and CDR2 is FNYEAQ. The CDR3 DNA is TGTGCCAGCAGTTTTTCCTCGGGTCCAGGGCTTAGCCAGCCCCAGCATTTT. It specifies CASSFSSGPGLSQPQHF.

The V call is TRBV2, the J call TRBJ2-7; 9 bases agree with TRBD1. V lost 10 bases to trimming and J lost 4 bases; unmatched junction nucleotides: 11. This CDR3 spans 14 amino acids. Germline V gene sequence: CDR1 SNHLY, CDR2 FYNNEI. The CDR3 nucleotides are TGTGCCAACCATCGCGACAGGGGGAGTTACGAGCAGTACTTC. Translation gives CANHRDRGSYEQYF. The variable domain in full, completed from reference TRBV2 and TRBJ2-7, reads EPEVTQTPSHQVTQMGQEVILRCVPISNHLYFYWYRQILGQKVEFLVSFYNNEISEKSEIFDDQFSVERPDGSNFTLKIRSTKLEDSAMYFCANHRDRGSYEQYFGPGTRLTVT.

The chain has TRBV18 and TRBJ2-7; 9 bases align to TRBD1. CDR3 size: 14 residues. Germline loops: CDR1 KGHSH, CDR2 LQKENI. With 3 bases clipped from V and 3 bases from J, the junction kept 3 bases outside the gene matches. The CDR3 DNA is TGTGCCAGCTCACCGGGACAGGGCCTCTACGAGCAGTACTTC. It yields the protein CASSPGQGLYEQYF.

The chain joins TRBV5-6 to TRBJ2-7, with D possibly being TRBD1 (7 bases). Germline lookup yields CDR1 SGHDT and CDR2 YYEEEE. The CDR3 spans 13 residues. V was pared by 3 bases and J by 6 bases, with 13 bases between. The CDR3 loop reads CASSSDRRGEQYF. DNA of the CDR3: TGTGCCAGCAGCTCGGACAGGCGGGGCGAGCAGTACTTC.

The V gene is TRBV5-1, the J gene TRBJ2-1, with D perhaps TRBD2 (6 bases). This CDR3 region has 15 residues. Trimming cost V 0 bases and J 3 bases, with 10 bases left between them. The germline CDR1 and CDR2 sequences are SGHRS and YFSETQ. The CDR3 sequence: CASSLERVNYNEQFF. The CDR3 coding sequence is TGCGCCAGCAGCTTGGAGCGGGTCAACTACAATGAGCAGTTCTTC.

The V gene is TRBV5-6, the J gene TRBJ1-3; D is uncertain. The CDR3 is 17 amino acids. Germline V gives CDR1 SGHDT, CDR2 YYEEEE. Trimming took off 0 bases at V and 0 bases at J, with 13 bases between the two ends. CDR3 sequence: CASSLAFHSRSGNTIYF. CDR3 nucleotide sequence: TGTGCCAGCAGCTTGGCCTTTCATAGCCGCTCTGGAAACACCATATATTTT.

The chain combines TRBV10-3 with TRBJ1-5; perhaps TRBD1 as D (6 bases). Germline V gives CDR1 ENHRY, CDR2 SYGVKD. The ends were cut back, 6 bases at V and 7 bases at J, with 22 bases in the middle. CDR3 size: 16 residues. The DNA for the CDR3 is TGTGCCATCAGAGATGCCACAGGGAGGTTTGAGCAGCCCCAGCATTTT. Translated, it gives CAIRDATGRFEQPQHF.

A note on this clone: Different DNA sequences within this sample yield the same CDR3. The gene calls are TRBV29-1 and TRBJ2-7; perhaps TRBD1 as D (6 bases). The germline CDR1 and CDR2 sequences are SQVTM and ANQGSEA. The CDR3 contains 12 residues. The germline V and J ends were trimmed by 4 bases and 2 bases, with 9 bases remaining between them. CDR3 DNA: TGCAGCGTTGTACAGGGAACCTACGAGCAGTACTTC. It yields the protein CSVVQGTYEQYF.

The rearrangement uses TRBV6-5 and TRBJ1-2; D ambiguous. CDR1 is MNHEY and CDR2 is SVGAGI in the germline V gene. The V and J ends lost 8 bases and 4 bases respectively, with 11 bases between them. This CDR3 spans 12 amino acids. The CDR3 reads CASLWSPYGYTF. The CDR3 DNA reads as TGTGCCAGCCTTTGGTCACCCTATGGCTACACCTTC.

The rearrangement joins TRBV2 to TRBJ1-1, with D possibly being TRBD1 (6 bases). Germline loops: CDR1 SNHLY, CDR2 FYNNEI. Trimming stripped 7 bases from V and 1 base from J, with 13 bases between. This CDR3 contains 14 residues. The CDR3 sequence: CASTNGQKNTEAFF. In DNA, the CDR3 is TGTGCCAGCACCAACGGACAGAAGAACACTGAAGCTTTCTTT.

The genes are TRBV9 and TRBJ1-1; possibly TRBD1 for D (5 bases). The V end was cut by 3 bases, the J end by 1 base, with 10 bases between. Germline V lookup: CDR1 SGDLS, CDR2 YYNGEE. The CDR3 runs 14 residues. The CDR3 reads CASSGGLPNTEAFF. DNA for the CDR3: TGTGCCAGCAGCGGGGGACTCCCGAACACTGAAGCTTTCTTT.

The CDR3 sequence: CASSLGQGFGNTIYF. The CDR3 DNA reads as TGTGCCAGCAGCTTGGGGCAGGGCTTCGGAAACACCATATATTTT. The J gene is TRBJ1-3, the V gene TRBV5-8, with D maybe TRBD1 (5 bases). Trimming cost V 0 bases and J 4 bases, with 11 bases left between them. The CDR3 extends over 15 amino acids. The germline V gene encodes CDR1 SGHTS and CDR2 YDEGEE.

The chain joins TRBV19 to TRBJ1-2; D uncertain. V was trimmed by 6 bases and J by 4 bases, leaving 21 bases between them. The CDR3 totals 16 residues. CDR1 and CDR2 from the germline V gene are LNHDA and SQIVND (reference sequence). This CDR3 is CASSPPGQWAFYGYTF. The CDR3 nucleotides are TGTGCCAGTAGCCCCCCTGGCCAGTGGGCTTTCTATGGCTACACCTTC.

The chain links TRBV30 to TRBJ1-2, with D perhaps TRBD1 (5 bases). This CDR3 has 12 residues. Per the germline V gene, CDR1 is GTSNPN and CDR2 is SVGIG (reference sequence). The V gene lost 2 bases and the J gene lost 3 bases, with 7 bases spanning the gap. The CDR3 spells CAWSPGDYGYTF. In DNA, the CDR3 is TGTGCCTGGAGTCCGGGGGACTATGGCTACACCTTC.

This clone was found once. The CDR3 DNA is TGTGCCAGCTCCTCCTGGGGGGCGGGAGGGGTGCAGGAGCAGTACTTC. Its protein is CASSSWGAGGVQEQYF. The chain has TRBV7-2 and TRBJ2-7; 9 bases match TRBD2. V lost 8 bases, J lost 7 bases, and 18 bases stayed unmatched. From germline, CDR1 is SGHTA and CDR2 FQGNSA. The CDR3 has 16 amino acids. The full variable domain, with the rest looked up from reference TRBV7-2 and TRBJ2-7, is GAGVSQSPSNKVTEKGKDVELRCDPISGHTALYWYRQSLGQGLEFLIYFQGNSAPDKSGLPSDRFSAERTGGSVSTLTIQRTQQEDSAVYLCASSSWGAGGVQEQYFGPGTRLTVT.

The V gene is TRBV5-4, the J gene TRBJ2-6; possibly TRBD1 for D (6 bases). This CDR3 has 19 amino acids. The germline CDR1 and CDR2 sequences are SGHNT and YYREEE (reference sequence). Trimming shortened V by 4 bases and J by 0 bases, and 20 bases separated the two germline ends. The CDR3, as DNA: TGTGCCAGCAGCCCTCCGAGGGGGTCCCCACCCTCTGGGGCCAACGTCCTGACTTTC. It is translated as CASSPPRGSPPSGANVLTF.

This chain links TRBV28 with TRBJ1-5; no reliable D call. CDR1 MDHEN and CDR2 SYDVKM come from the germline V gene. This CDR3 has 14 residues. V shed 2 bases and J shed 0 bases, with 5 bases lying between them. Written as DNA, the CDR3 is TGTGCCAGCAGTTTACCTCTTAGCAATCAGCCCCAGCATTTT. It yields the protein CASSLPLSNQPQHF.

The CDR3 region has the DNA TGTGCCAGTAGTCCCTGGACAGCGAACACTGAAGCTTTCTTT. It codes for CASSPWTANTEAFF. The chain couples TRBV19 to TRBJ1-1, with a tentative D call TRBD1 (6 bases). The germline V gene encodes CDR1 LNHDA and CDR2 SQIVND (reference sequence). This CDR3 region has 14 residues. V was cut by 5 bases and J by 1 base, with 11 bases left in between.

This CDR3 is CASRIRDRGANTEAFF. The CDR3 DNA reads as TGTGCCAGCAGGATCCGGGACAGGGGCGCCAACACTGAAGCTTTCTTT. This chain connects TRBV2 to TRBJ1-1; 10 bases line up with TRBD1. CDR3 length: 16 amino acids. With V trimmed by 6 bases and J by 2 bases, 9 bases remained unmatched. Germline V gene data show CDR1 as SNHLY and CDR2 as FYNNEI.

The chain has TRBV20-1 and TRBJ2-3, with 15 bases matching TRBD2. V shed 3 bases, J shed 2 bases, and the junction held 6 bases outside the gene matches. The CDR3 has 17 amino acids. Germline V gives CDR1 DFQATT, CDR2 SNEGSKA (reference sequence). DNA of the CDR3: TGCAGTGCTAGTGGACTAGCGGGAGGGCATAACACAGATACGCAGTATTTT. Translating it yields CSASGLAGGHNTDTQYF.

The CDR3 nucleotides read TGTGCCAGCAGCTCCCGAGGGGACTATGGCTACACCTTC. Translation gives CASSSRGDYGYTF. The V gene is TRBV5-4, the J gene TRBJ1-2; TRBD1 is a possible D gene (5 bases). This CDR3 has 13 amino acids. Trimming pared 3 bases from V and 3 bases from J, leaving 9 bases between. Germline CDR1 reads SGHNT; CDR2 reads YYREEE (reference sequence).

The chain links TRBV5-1 to TRBJ2-7; TRBD2 might be the D (6 bases). Trimming cost V 5 bases and J 3 bases, with 15 bases left between them. CDR1 SGHRS and CDR2 YFSETQ come from the germline V gene. The CDR3 spans 14 residues. CDR3 protein: CASRRDGGRYEQYF. The CDR3 coding sequence is TGCGCCAGCAGACGAGACGGGGGACGCTACGAGCAGTACTTC.

The genes are TRBV5-5 and TRBJ2-7; tentative D call: TRBD1 (6 bases). The germline gives CDR1 SGHKS, CDR2 YYEKEE (reference sequence). V lost 4 bases and J lost 2, with 10 bases in between. The CDR3 loop spans 13 amino acids. The CDR3 loop reads CASSITGPYEQYF. The CDR3 region has the DNA TGTGCCAGCAGCATAACAGGGCCCTACGAGCAGTACTTC.

The gene calls are TRBV7-9 and TRBJ1-5; 8 bases match TRBD1. After removal of 1 base from V and 7 bases from J, the junction contained 6 bases not matched to a gene. The CDR3 consists of 15 residues. The germline V gene has CDR1 SEHNR and CDR2 FQNEAQ (reference sequence). The CDR3 is CASSLDTGGGQPQHF. CDR3 nucleotide sequence: TGTGCCAGCAGCTTAGATACAGGGGGAGGACAGCCCCAGCATTTT. The whole variable domain, remainder taken from reference TRBV7-9 and TRBJ1-5, is DTGVSQNPRHKITKRGQNVTFRCDPISEHNRLYWYRQTLGQGPEFLTYFQNEAQLEKSRLLSDRFSAERPKGSFSTLEIQRTEQGDSAMYLCASSLDTGGGQPQHFGDGTRLSIL.

This clone appeared once. The genes are TRBV6-5 and TRBJ1-2, with D unresolved. This CDR3 has 12 amino acids. Per germline, CDR1 MNHEY and CDR2 SVGAGI. V was shortened by 10 bases and J by 6 bases, with 15 bases between the two germline ends. In nucleotides, the CDR3 is TGTGCCACCGTACGGGTGGGTAATGGCTACACCTTC. Translation gives CATVRVGNGYTF.

The gene calls are TRBV19 and TRBJ2-2; 8 nucleotides align to TRBD1. The CDR3 is 15 amino acids. Per germline, CDR1 LNHDA and CDR2 SQIVND (reference sequence). Germline trimming cut 5 bases from V and 4 bases from J; bases unmatched to any gene: 6. Here the CDR3 DNA reads TGTGCCAGTAGTTTCGGTACAGGGGGCACCGGGGAGCTGTTTTTT. As protein: CASSFGTGGTGELFF.

The V gene is TRBV25-1, the J gene TRBJ1-3, with D possibly TRBD1 on 5 matching bases. Germline CDR1 is MGHDK and CDR2 is SYGVNS. The CDR3 is made up of 14 amino acids. The V gene lost 3 bases and the J gene lost 4 bases, with 10 bases spanning the gap. Written as DNA, the CDR3 is TGTGCCAGCAGTGAGGCGGGACGGGGAAACACCATATATTTT. Protein sequence: CASSEAGRGNTIYF.